The following is a T cell receptor beta chain sequence with its context. What it binds is unknown. CD4+CD45RO+CD25- cells were isolated as memory CD4+ T cells. General study findings and limits: In terms of TCR gene usage, tumor memory CD4+ T cells clustered together with blood and lymph node memory CD4+ cells, as well as with lymph node naive CD4+ cells. Greatest tumor Treg TCR overlap was with tumor naive CD4+ cells.

Semi-nested PCR with Nested Universal Primer A followed constant-region reverse priming of full-length variable regions. From the 5' RACE reads, TCRdb called clonotypes with MiXCR, one entry per CDR3 protein. The data show approximately 8,700 distinct CDR3 sequences, around 16% seen once. The length of the CDR3 is 14 residues. The V end was cut by 7 bases, the J end by 0 bases, with 11 bases between. In germline, CDR1 is KGHDR, CDR2 SFDVKD. The chain employs TRBV24-1 and TRBJ1-1; D is possibly TRBD1 (6 bases). Input material: memory CD4+ T cells sorted from blood. Subset of the sample: memory CD4+ T cells, CD4+CD45RO+CD25-. The sequence derives from a female donor with breast cancer. The CDR3 reads CATSRGGVNTEAFF. As DNA, the CDR3 is TGTGCCACCAGCCGAGGGGGGGTGAACACTGAAGCTTTCTTT.